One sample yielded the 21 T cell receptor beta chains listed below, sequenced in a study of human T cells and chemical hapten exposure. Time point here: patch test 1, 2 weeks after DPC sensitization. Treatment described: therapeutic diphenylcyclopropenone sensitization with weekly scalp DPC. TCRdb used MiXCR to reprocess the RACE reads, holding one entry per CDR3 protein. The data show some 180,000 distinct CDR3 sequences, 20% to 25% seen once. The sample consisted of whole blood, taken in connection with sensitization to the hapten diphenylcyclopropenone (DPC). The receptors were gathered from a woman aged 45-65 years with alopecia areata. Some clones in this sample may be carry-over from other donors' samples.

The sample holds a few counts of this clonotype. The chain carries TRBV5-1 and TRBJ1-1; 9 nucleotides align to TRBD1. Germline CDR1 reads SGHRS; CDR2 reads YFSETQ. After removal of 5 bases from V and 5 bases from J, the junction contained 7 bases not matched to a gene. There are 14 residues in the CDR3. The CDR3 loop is CASRQRTGETEAFF. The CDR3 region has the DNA TGCGCCAGCAGGCAGAGGACAGGGGAGACTGAAGCTTTCTTT.

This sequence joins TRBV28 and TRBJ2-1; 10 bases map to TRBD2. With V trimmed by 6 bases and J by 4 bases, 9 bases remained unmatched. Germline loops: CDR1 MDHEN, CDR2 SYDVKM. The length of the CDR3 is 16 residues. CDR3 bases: TGTGCCAGCAGGACTAGCGGGTTGGGGCAGTACAATGAGCAGTTCTTC. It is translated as CASRTSGLGQYNEQFF.

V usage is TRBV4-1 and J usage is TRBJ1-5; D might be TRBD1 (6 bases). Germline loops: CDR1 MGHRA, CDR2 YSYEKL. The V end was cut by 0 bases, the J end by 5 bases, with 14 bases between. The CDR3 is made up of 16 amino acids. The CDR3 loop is CASSQDQDSRHQPQHF. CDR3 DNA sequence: TGCGCCAGCAGCCAAGACCAGGACAGTCGGCATCAGCCCCAGCATTTT.

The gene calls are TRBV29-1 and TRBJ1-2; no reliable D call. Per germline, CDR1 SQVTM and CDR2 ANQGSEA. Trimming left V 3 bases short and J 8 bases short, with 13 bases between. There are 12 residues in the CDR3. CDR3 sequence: CSVEDTREGYTF. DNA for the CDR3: TGCAGCGTTGAGGATACTCGGGAAGGCTACACCTTC.

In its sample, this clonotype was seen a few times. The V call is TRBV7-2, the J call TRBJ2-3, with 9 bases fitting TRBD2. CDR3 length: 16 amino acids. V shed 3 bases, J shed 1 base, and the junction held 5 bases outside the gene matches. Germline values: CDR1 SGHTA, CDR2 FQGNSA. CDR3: CASSFGLARGTDTQYF. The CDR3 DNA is TGTGCCAGCAGCTTTGGACTAGCGAGAGGCACAGATACGCAGTATTTT.

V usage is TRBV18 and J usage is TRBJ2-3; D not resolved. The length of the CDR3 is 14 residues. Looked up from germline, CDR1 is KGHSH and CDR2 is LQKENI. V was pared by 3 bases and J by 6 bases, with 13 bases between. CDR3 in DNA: TGTGCCAGCTCACCCATCAGTGACGCGGATACGCAGTATTTT. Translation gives CASSPISDADTQYF.

Here the CDR3 DNA reads TGTGCCAGTACCATCGGACAGCTACCCAATCAGCCCCAGCATTTT. Its translation is CASTIGQLPNQPQHF. The rearrangement links TRBV19 to TRBJ1-5; D possibly corresponds to TRBD1 (6 bases). Germline V gene lookup returns CDR1 LNHDA and CDR2 SQIVND (reference sequence). The CDR3 loop spans 15 amino acids. The V gene lost 7 bases and the J gene lost 3 bases, with 16 bases spanning the gap.

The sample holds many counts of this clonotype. The DNA for the CDR3 is TGCGCCAGCAGCACGGGACAGCCCCGCGACGAGCAGTACTTC. The encoded protein is CASSTGQPRDEQYF. The chain recombines TRBV5-1 with TRBJ2-7; 7 positions match TRBD1. CDR1 and CDR2 (germline): SGHRS, YFSETQ. This CDR3 region has 14 residues. V gave up 4 bases and J gave up 5 bases; unmatched junction bases: 9. The variable domain in full, with the rest retrieved from reference TRBV5-1 and TRBJ2-7, is KAGVTQTPRYLIKTRGQQVTLSCSPISGHRSVSWYQQTPGQGLQFLFEYFSETQRNKGNFPGRFSGRQFSNSRSEMNVSTLELGDSALYLCASSTGQPRDEQYFGPGTRLTVT.

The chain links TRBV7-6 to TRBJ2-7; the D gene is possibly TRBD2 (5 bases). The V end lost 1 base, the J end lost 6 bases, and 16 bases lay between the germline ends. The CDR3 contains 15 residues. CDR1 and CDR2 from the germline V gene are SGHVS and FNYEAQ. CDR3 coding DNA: TGTGCCAGCAGCTTAGGTGAGGGTTTTTTTTCCGAGCAGTACTTC. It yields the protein CASSLGEGFFSEQYF.

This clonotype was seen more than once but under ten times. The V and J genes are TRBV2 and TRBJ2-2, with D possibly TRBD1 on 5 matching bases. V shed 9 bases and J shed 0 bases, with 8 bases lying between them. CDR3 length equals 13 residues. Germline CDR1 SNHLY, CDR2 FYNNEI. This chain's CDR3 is CARRQTNTGELFF. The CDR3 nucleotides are TGTGCCAGAAGACAGACGAACACCGGGGAGCTGTTTTTT.

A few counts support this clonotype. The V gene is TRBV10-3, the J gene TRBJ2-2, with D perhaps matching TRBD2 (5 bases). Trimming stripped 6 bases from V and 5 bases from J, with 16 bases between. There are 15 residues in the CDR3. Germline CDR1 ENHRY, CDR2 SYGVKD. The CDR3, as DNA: TGTGCCATCAGGGAAGATAGTGGAGGTACCGGGGAGCTGTTTTTT. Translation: CAIREDSGGTGELFF.

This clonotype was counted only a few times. CDR3 nucleotides: TGTGCCAGCTCCCCAAGACAGGGTGACGAGCAGTACTTC. Translated, it gives CASSPRQGDEQYF. This chain joins TRBV27 and TRBJ2-7; 7 nucleotides match TRBD1. V dropped 8 bases and J dropped 5; count of bases not matched to a gene: 9. CDR1 is MNHEY and CDR2 is SMNVEV in the germline V gene (reference sequence). The CDR3 is 13 amino acids.

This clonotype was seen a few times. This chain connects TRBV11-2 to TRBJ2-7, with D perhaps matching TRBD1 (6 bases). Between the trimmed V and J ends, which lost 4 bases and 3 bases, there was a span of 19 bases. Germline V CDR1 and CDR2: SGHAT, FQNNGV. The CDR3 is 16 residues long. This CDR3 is CASSSLTGRASYEQYF. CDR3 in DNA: TGTGCCAGCAGCTCACTAACAGGGCGCGCTAGCTACGAGCAGTACTTC.

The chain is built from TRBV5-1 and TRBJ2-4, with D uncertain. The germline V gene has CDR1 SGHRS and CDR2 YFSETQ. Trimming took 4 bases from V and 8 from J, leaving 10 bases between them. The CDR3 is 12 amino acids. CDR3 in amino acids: CASSPPGDIQYF. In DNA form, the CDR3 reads TGCGCCAGCAGCCCCCCTGGGGACATTCAGTACTTC.

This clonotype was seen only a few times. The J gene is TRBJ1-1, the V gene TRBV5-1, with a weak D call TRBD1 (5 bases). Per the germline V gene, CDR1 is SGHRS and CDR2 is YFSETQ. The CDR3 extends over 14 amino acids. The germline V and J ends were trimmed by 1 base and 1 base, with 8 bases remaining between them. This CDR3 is CASSLSQGNTEAFF. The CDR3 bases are TGCGCCAGCAGCTTGAGTCAGGGGAACACTGAAGCTTTCTTT. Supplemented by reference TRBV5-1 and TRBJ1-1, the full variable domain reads KAGVTQTPRYLIKTRGQQVTLSCSPISGHRSVSWYQQTPGQGLQFLFEYFSETQRNKGNFPGRFSGRQFSNSRSEMNVSTLELGDSALYLCASSLSQGNTEAFFGQGTRLTVV.

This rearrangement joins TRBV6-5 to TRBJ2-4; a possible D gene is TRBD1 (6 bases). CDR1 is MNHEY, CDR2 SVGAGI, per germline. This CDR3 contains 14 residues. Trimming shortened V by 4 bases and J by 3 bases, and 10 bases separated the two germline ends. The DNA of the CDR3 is TGTGCCAGCAGTTCCAGGGGCCACAAAAACATTCAGTACTTC. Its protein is CASSSRGHKNIQYF.

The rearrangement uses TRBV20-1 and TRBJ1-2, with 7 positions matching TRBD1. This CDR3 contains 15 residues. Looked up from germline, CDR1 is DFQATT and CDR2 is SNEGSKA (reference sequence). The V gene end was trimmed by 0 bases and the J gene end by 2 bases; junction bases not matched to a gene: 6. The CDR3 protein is CSARDASTGNYGYTF. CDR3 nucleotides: TGCAGTGCTAGAGATGCCTCGACAGGGAACTATGGCTACACCTTC.

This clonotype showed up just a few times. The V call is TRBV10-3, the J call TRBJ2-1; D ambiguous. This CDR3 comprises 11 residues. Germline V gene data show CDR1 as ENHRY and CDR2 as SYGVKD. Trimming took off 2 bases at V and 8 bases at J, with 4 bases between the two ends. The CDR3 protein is CAISEPHEQFF. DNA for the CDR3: TGTGCCATCAGTGAGCCCCATGAGCAGTTCTTC.

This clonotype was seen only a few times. The CDR3 DNA follows: TGTGCCAGTAGTCCACGGACTAGCGGGATAGAAGTCTACGAGCAGTACTTC. Translation: CASSPRTSGIEVYEQYF. V and J are TRBV19 and TRBJ2-7; 12 nucleotides match TRBD2. Germline trimming cut 5 bases from V and 3 bases from J; bases unmatched to any gene: 11. Germline V gene lookup returns CDR1 LNHDA and CDR2 SQIVND (reference sequence). This CDR3 comprises 17 residues.

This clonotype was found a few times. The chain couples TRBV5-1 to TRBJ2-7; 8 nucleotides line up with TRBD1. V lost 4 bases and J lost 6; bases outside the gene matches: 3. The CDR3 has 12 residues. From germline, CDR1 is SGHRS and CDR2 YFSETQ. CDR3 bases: TGCGCCAGCAGCACGGACAGGGCCGAGCAGTACTTC. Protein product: CASSTDRAEQYF.

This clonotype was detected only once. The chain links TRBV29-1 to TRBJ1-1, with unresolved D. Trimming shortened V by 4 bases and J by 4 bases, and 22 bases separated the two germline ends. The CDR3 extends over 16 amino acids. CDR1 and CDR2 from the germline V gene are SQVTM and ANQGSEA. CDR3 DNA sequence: TGCAGCGTTGTGGCAGGTGGGAAGATTCTTCCCACTGAAGCTTTCTTT. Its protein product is CSVVAGGKILPTEAFF. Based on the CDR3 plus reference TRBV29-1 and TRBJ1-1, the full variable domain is SAVISQKPSRDICQRGTSLTIQCQVDSQVTMMFWYRQQPGQSLTLIATANQGSEATYESGFVIDKFPISRPNLTFSTLTVSNMSPEDSSIYLCSVVAGGKILPTEAFFGQGTRLTVV.